A selection of T cell receptor beta chains follows, all from one sample in a study of blood T cell repertoires in COVID-19. Generated by immunoSEQ multiplex PCR, the TCRdb table keeps only in-frame clones and is missing some. The data contain around 180,000 clones, about nine tenths of them seen just once; the ten biggest clones take up 2% to 2.5%. The material sequenced was peripheral blood. These receptors all stem from a man aged 70-80 years with active or convalescent COVID-19. Each CDR3 is given with its conserved first and last residue. D genes are given only for firm matches. Some rows mark clone size as missing; the rest say once, few, many or name a class of expanded clone.

CDR3 protein: CASRTSGMNTGELFF
CDR3 DNA: TGCGCCAGCAGGACTAGCGGGATGAACACCGGGGAGCTGTTTTTT
V gene: TRBV10-2
clone size: -
J gene: TRBJ2-2
D gene: TRBD2

CDR3 protein: CASSADYRPTTDTQYF
CDR3 DNA: TGTGCCAGCAGCGCGGACTACCGTCCGACTACAGATACGCAGTATTTT
V gene: TRBV7-2
clone size: -
J gene: TRBJ2-3
D gene: -

CDR3 protein: CASSLSSGRGETQYF
CDR3 DNA: TGTGCCAGCAGCTTGTCTAGCGGGAGAGGGGAGACCCAGTACTTC
V gene: TRBV5-4
clone size: -
J gene: TRBJ2-5
D gene: TRBD2

CDR3 protein: CASRGRGIYGYTF
CDR3 DNA: TGTGCCAGCAGAGGAAGGGGGATCTATGGCTACACCTTC
V gene: TRBV28
clone size: -
J gene: TRBJ1-2
D gene: -

CDR3 protein: CASSTRQGAGELFF
CDR3 DNA: TGTGCCAGCAGCACACGACAGGGGGCCGGGGAGCTGTTTTTT
V gene: TRBV7-2
clone size: -
J gene: TRBJ2-2
D gene: TRBD1

CDR3 protein: CASWDRGLGVGTEAFF
CDR3 DNA: TGTGCCAGCTGGGACAGGGGGTTGGGAGTTGGCACTGAAGCTTTCTTT
V gene: TRBV19
clone size: -
J gene: TRBJ1-1
D gene: TRBD1

CDR3 protein: CASSVQQGAHDEQYF
CDR3 DNA: TGTGCCAGCAGCGTGCAGCAGGGGGCGCACGACGAGCAGTACTTC
V gene: TRBV7-2
clone size: -
J gene: TRBJ2-7
D gene: TRBD1

CDR3 protein: CAIREGLLNEQFF
CDR3 DNA: TGTGCCATCCGGGAGGGCCTGCTTAATGAGCAGTTCTTC
V gene: TRBV10-3
clone size: -
J gene: TRBJ2-1
D gene: TRBD2

CDR3 protein: CASSWGLAGEYNEQFF
CDR3 DNA: TGTGCCAGCAGCTGGGGACTAGCGGGGGAGTACAATGAGCAGTTCTTC
V gene: TRBV11-2
clone size: -
J gene: TRBJ2-1
D gene: TRBD2

CDR3 protein: CAISEGAGQETQYF
CDR3 DNA: TGTGCCATCAGTGAAGGTGCGGGCCAAGAGACCCAGTACTTC
V gene: TRBV10-3
clone size: -
J gene: TRBJ2-5
D gene: -

CDR3 protein: CASSPGLRHVREGSYEQYF
CDR3 DNA: TGTGCCAGCAGCCCCGGTTTACGACATGTTCGTGAGGGCTCCTACGAGCAGTACTTC
V gene: TRBV9
clone size: -
J gene: TRBJ2-7
D gene: -

CDR3 protein: CASSILSGAKGANVLTF
CDR3 DNA: TGTGCCAGCAGCATACTTTCAGGGGCGAAGGGGGCCAACGTCCTGACTTTC
V gene: TRBV11-2
clone size: -
J gene: TRBJ2-6
D gene: -

CDR3 protein: CASSPRDTNTGELFF
CDR3 DNA: TGTGCCAGCTCACCCAGGGACACGAACACCGGGGAGCTGTTTTTT
V gene: TRBV18
clone size: -
J gene: TRBJ2-2
D gene: -

CDR3 protein: CASSYSGASGGAVNEQFF
CDR3 DNA: TGTGCCAGCAGTTACTCAGGGGCTAGCGGGGGGGCCGTGAATGAGCAGTTCTTC
V gene: TRBV6-2/TRBV6-3
clone size: -
J gene: TRBJ2-1
D gene: TRBD2

CDR3 protein: CASSERGSGGAVDTQYF
CDR3 DNA: TGTGCCAGCAGTGAACGAGGCAGCGGGGGGGCGGTAGATACGCAGTATTTT
V gene: TRBV2
clone size: -
J gene: TRBJ2-3
D gene: TRBD2

CDR3 protein: CASRVSGGGADTQYF
CDR3 DNA: TGTGCCAGCAGAGTAAGCGGGGGTGGGGCAGATACGCAGTATTTT
V gene: TRBV7-8
clone size: once
J gene: TRBJ2-3
D gene: TRBD2

CDR3 protein: CASSFSPGQTKETQYF
CDR3 DNA: TGTGCCAGCAGTTTTTCCCCGGGACAGACTAAAGAGACCCAGTACTTC
V gene: TRBV28
clone size: -
J gene: TRBJ2-5
D gene: TRBD1

CDR3 protein: CSVTGTSGSFYNEQFF
CDR3 DNA: TGCAGCGTAACCGGGACTAGCGGGAGTTTCTACAATGAGCAGTTCTTC
V gene: TRBV29-1
clone size: -
J gene: TRBJ2-1
D gene: TRBD2

CDR3 protein: CASRTTGNTGELFF
CDR3 DNA: TGTGCCAGCCGTACTACGGGGAACACCGGGGAGCTGTTTTTT
V gene: TRBV28
clone size: -
J gene: TRBJ2-2
D gene: -

CDR3 protein: CASSPGSYSGNTIYF
CDR3 DNA: TGTGCCAGTAGCCCGGGATCATACTCTGGAAACACCATATATTTT
V gene: TRBV19
clone size: -
J gene: TRBJ1-3
D gene: -

CDR3 protein: CATPVRGLLNLNTGELFF
CDR3 DNA: TGTGCCACTCCAGTTAGAGGGTTGTTGAACTTGAACACCGGGGAGCTGTTTTTT
V gene: TRBV19
clone size: -
J gene: TRBJ2-2
D gene: -

CDR3 protein: CASSLSSSELFF
CDR3 DNA: TGTGCCAGCAGCTTGAGTTCCAGCGAACTGTTTTTT
V gene: TRBV11-2
clone size: -
J gene: TRBJ1-4
D gene: -

CDR3 protein: CASSLFGGRTYNEQFF
CDR3 DNA: TGTGCCAGCAGCCTCTTTGGGGGCAGAACCTACAATGAGCAGTTCTTC
V gene: TRBV3-1/TRBV3-2
clone size: once
J gene: TRBJ2-1
D gene: -

CDR3 protein: CASSYDNNSPLHF
CDR3 DNA: TGTGCCAGCAGTTACGACAATAATTCACCCCTCCACTTT
V gene: TRBV6-5
clone size: -
J gene: TRBJ1-6
D gene: -

CDR3 protein: CASRWGGSGQETQYF
CDR3 DNA: TGTGCCAGCAGGTGGGGAGGGTCAGGGCAAGAGACCCAGTACTTC
V gene: TRBV2
clone size: -
J gene: TRBJ2-5
D gene: TRBD2

CDR3 protein: CASSLNYRSSNSPLHF
CDR3 DNA: TGCGCCAGCAGCCTAAATTACAGGTCTTCAAATTCACCCCTCCACTTT
V gene: TRBV4-1
clone size: -
J gene: TRBJ1-6
D gene: -

CDR3 protein: CASSSPVSYEQYF
CDR3 DNA: TGTGCCAGCAGCTCTCCGGTCTCCTACGAGCAGTACTTC
V gene: TRBV5-5
clone size: -
J gene: TRBJ2-7
D gene: -

CDR3 protein: CASSAGGSEQFF
CDR3 DNA: TGTGCCAGCTCGGCGGGGGGGAGTGAGCAGTTCTTC
V gene: TRBV27
clone size: once
J gene: TRBJ2-1
D gene: TRBD2

CDR3 protein: CASSLLGTVYEQYF
CDR3 DNA: TGTGCCAGCAGCCTACTTGGGACAGTTTACGAGCAGTACTTC
V gene: TRBV3-1/TRBV3-2
clone size: -
J gene: TRBJ2-7
D gene: TRBD1

CDR3 protein: CASSLVGAGTSTDTQYF
CDR3 DNA: TGTGCCAGCAGCTTAGTTGGGGCAGGTACTAGCACAGATACGCAGTATTTT
V gene: TRBV7-9
clone size: -
J gene: TRBJ2-3
D gene: -

CDR3 protein: CASSIMQGSQPQHF
CDR3 DNA: TGTGCCAGTAGTATAATGCAGGGGAGTCAGCCCCAGCATTTT
V gene: TRBV19
clone size: -
J gene: TRBJ1-5
D gene: -

CDR3 protein: CASSLGAGTEAFF
CDR3 DNA: TGTGCCAGCAGTCTGGGGGCTGGCACTGAAGCTTTCTTT
V gene: TRBV6-5
clone size: -
J gene: TRBJ1-1
D gene: -

CDR3 protein: CASSEQGSGANVLTF
CDR3 DNA: TGTGCCAGCTCAGAACAGGGCTCTGGGGCCAACGTCCTGACTTTC
V gene: TRBV18
clone size: -
J gene: TRBJ2-6
D gene: -

CDR3 protein: CASSTGGSYNEQFF
CDR3 DNA: TGTGCCAGCAGCACAGGGGGCTCGTACAATGAGCAGTTCTTC
V gene: TRBV5-4
clone size: -
J gene: TRBJ2-1
D gene: TRBD1

CDR3 protein: CASSQDFSGTGMSEQFF
CDR3 DNA: TGCGCCAGCAGCCAAGATTTTTCCGGGACAGGGATGAGTGAGCAGTTCTTC
V gene: TRBV4-3
clone size: -
J gene: TRBJ2-1
D gene: TRBD1

CDR3 protein: CASSNELDSRTDEKLFF
CDR3 DNA: TGTGCCAGTAGTAATGAATTGGACTCCCGGACCGATGAAAAACTGTTTTTT
V gene: TRBV19
clone size: once
J gene: TRBJ1-4
D gene: -

CDR3 protein: CASSLGIQGWEQYF
CDR3 DNA: TGCGCCAGCAGCTTGGGCATACAGGGGTGGGAGCAGTACTTC
V gene: TRBV5-1
clone size: -
J gene: TRBJ2-7
D gene: TRBD1

CDR3 protein: CASSAPSFRGNGNQPQHF
CDR3 DNA: TGTGCCAGCTCAGCGCCATCGTTTAGGGGGAATGGCAATCAGCCCCAGCATTTT
V gene: TRBV18
clone size: -
J gene: TRBJ1-5
D gene: -

CDR3 protein: CASSEYAGHSEQFF
CDR3 DNA: TGTGCCAGCAGTGAATATGCGGGGCACTCTGAGCAGTTCTTC
V gene: TRBV6-1
clone size: few
J gene: TRBJ2-1
D gene: -

CDR3 protein: CASSPGLSRVADTQYF
CDR3 DNA: TGTGCCAGCAGTCCAGGCCTTAGCAGGGTAGCAGATACGCAGTATTTT
V gene: TRBV2
clone size: -
J gene: TRBJ2-3
D gene: -

CDR3 protein: CAWDLDRPNTEAFF
CDR3 DNA: TGTGCCTGGGACCTTGACAGACCGAACACTGAAGCTTTCTTT
V gene: TRBV30
clone size: few
J gene: TRBJ1-1
D gene: -

CDR3 protein: CASSLDAVGNTIYF
CDR3 DNA: TGTGCCAGCTCACTTGATGCGGTTGGAAACACCATATATTTT
V gene: TRBV18
clone size: -
J gene: TRBJ1-3
D gene: -

CDR3 protein: CASSQESRENIQYF
CDR3 DNA: TGCGCCAGCAGCCAAGAATCACGAGAAAACATTCAGTACTTC
V gene: TRBV4-3
clone size: -
J gene: TRBJ2-4
D gene: -

CDR3 protein: CASSSQGADTGELFF
CDR3 DNA: TGTGCCAGCAGCTCACAGGGGGCGGACACCGGGGAGCTGTTTTTT
V gene: TRBV7-2
clone size: -
J gene: TRBJ2-2
D gene: TRBD1

CDR3 protein: CASQRGINTEAFF
CDR3 DNA: TGCGCCAGTCAGAGGGGGATCAACACTGAAGCTTTCTTT
V gene: TRBV10-1
clone size: -
J gene: TRBJ1-1
D gene: -

CDR3 protein: CASSSPGTGAFYGYTF
CDR3 DNA: TGTGCCAGCAGTTCTCCAGGGACAGGGGCATTCTATGGCTACACCTTC
V gene: TRBV28
clone size: once
J gene: TRBJ1-2
D gene: TRBD1

CDR3 protein: CASSRPAWTGEGNTIYF
CDR3 DNA: TGTGCCAGCAGCCGCCCCGCCTGGACAGGGGAAGGAAACACCATATATTTT
V gene: TRBV7-2
clone size: -
J gene: TRBJ1-3
D gene: TRBD1

CDR3 protein: CAWSIGTGADEKLFF
CDR3 DNA: TGTGCCTGGAGTATTGGGACAGGGGCGGATGAAAAACTGTTTTTT
V gene: TRBV30
clone size: -
J gene: TRBJ1-4
D gene: TRBD1

CDR3 protein: CASSQEVIKGNYGYTF
CDR3 DNA: TGTGCCAGCAGCCAAGAAGTCATCAAGGGGAACTATGGCTACACCTTC
V gene: TRBV3-1/TRBV3-2
clone size: -
J gene: TRBJ1-2
D gene: -

CDR3 protein: CASSQDPPRQREVDEQFF
CDR3 DNA: TGCGCCAGCAGCCAAGATCCCCCTCGACAGCGGGAGGTCGATGAGCAGTTCTTC
V gene: TRBV4-1
clone size: -
J gene: TRBJ2-1
D gene: TRBD2

CDR3 protein: CASSPTGTGVAFF
CDR3 DNA: TGTGCCAGCAGCCCCACCGGGACAGGTGTAGCCTTTTTT
V gene: TRBV3-1/TRBV3-2
clone size: -
J gene: TRBJ1-6
D gene: TRBD1

CDR3 protein: CASGDRFETQYF
CDR3 DNA: TGTGCCAGCGGGGACAGGTTTGAGACCCAGTACTTC
V gene: TRBV28
clone size: -
J gene: TRBJ2-5
D gene: TRBD1

CDR3 protein: CASSRTGQNTEAFF
CDR3 DNA: TGTGCCAGCAGCCGGACAGGGCAGAACACTGAAGCTTTCTTT
V gene: TRBV28
clone size: -
J gene: TRBJ1-1
D gene: TRBD1